This TCR beta chain was documented in a study of a mutant IDH1 vaccine in newly diagnosed glioma. Study-level results: Variations in leading peripheral T cell clonotypes appeared to have no connection with pseudoprogression.

Measured with immunoSEQ multiplex PCR; TCRdb has only the in-frame clones, and not every one. The table has 85,000 to 100,000 clones, 80% seen once; the top ten hold roughly 6.9%. Comments on this clone: The antigen remains undetermined.

Time point reported: baseline, week 1 (first vaccination visit). Treatment in this sample: pre-vaccination baseline after standard-of-care therapy. This CDR3 is 15 amino acids long. Germline assignment: CDR1 SGHNT and CDR2 YYREEE (reference sequence). Unmatched junction bases numbered 0, after V lost 1 base and J lost 0 bases. Here the sequenced sample was PBMCs, taken from a glioma patient treated with radiotherapy, temozolomide or both. The V and J genes are TRBV5-4 and TRBJ2-2; 7 positions match TRBD2. This TCR was sampled from a man aged 35-49 years with glioma. The DNA of the CDR3 is TGTGCCAGCAGCTTGACTAGCGCGAACACCGGGGAGCTGTTTTTT. Translating gives CASSLTSANTGELFF.